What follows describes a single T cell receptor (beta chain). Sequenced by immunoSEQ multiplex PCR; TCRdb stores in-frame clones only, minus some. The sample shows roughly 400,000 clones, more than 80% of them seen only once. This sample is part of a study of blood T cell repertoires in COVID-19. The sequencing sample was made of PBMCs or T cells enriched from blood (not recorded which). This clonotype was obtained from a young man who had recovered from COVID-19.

The chain's CDR3 is CSVLTGAEDTF. The DNA for the CDR3 is TGCAGCGTTCTGACAGGTGCCGAGGACACCTTC. This chain links TRBV29-1 with TRBJ1-2; tentatively, D is TRBD1 (6 bases). This CDR3 region has 11 residues. Trimming took 5 bases from V and 12 from J, leaving 16 bases between them. Germline V CDR1 and CDR2: SQVTM, ANQGSEA.